This TCR beta chain was recorded in a study of cytomegalovirus exposure and HLA in healthy donors. The overall study: From HLA-typed donors, an early data release held some 91 million unique TCRs. Caucasian-associated ancestry cluster membership applied to 75% to 85% of 398 genotyped donors. Findings and caveats of the study: The authors listed around 150 TCR beta chains as cytomegalovirus-associated. It was reported that TCR beta sequences correctly inferred the HLA-A and HLA-B alleles for most subjects.

On this clone itself: Its specificity is unknown.

The V gene's germline CDR1 is LGHNA and CDR2 YNFKEQ. This CDR3 is 12 amino acids long. Trimming cost V 4 bases and J 7 bases, with 8 bases left between them. Use of 60 Vbeta and 13 Jbeta primers characterized the PCR. This table comes from immunoSEQ multiplex PCR, and its TCRdb copy is limited to in-frame clones, with some not included. This listing includes about 67,000 clones. The chain employs TRBV4-2 and TRBJ2-1, with D tentatively TRBD2 (5 bases). This TCR was recovered from a young man in good health and CMV-seropositive. The sample taken for sequencing was PBMCs. The CDR3 DNA follows: TGTGCCAGCAGCCCGGGATGGAATGAGCAGTTCTTC. As protein: CASSPGWNEQFF.